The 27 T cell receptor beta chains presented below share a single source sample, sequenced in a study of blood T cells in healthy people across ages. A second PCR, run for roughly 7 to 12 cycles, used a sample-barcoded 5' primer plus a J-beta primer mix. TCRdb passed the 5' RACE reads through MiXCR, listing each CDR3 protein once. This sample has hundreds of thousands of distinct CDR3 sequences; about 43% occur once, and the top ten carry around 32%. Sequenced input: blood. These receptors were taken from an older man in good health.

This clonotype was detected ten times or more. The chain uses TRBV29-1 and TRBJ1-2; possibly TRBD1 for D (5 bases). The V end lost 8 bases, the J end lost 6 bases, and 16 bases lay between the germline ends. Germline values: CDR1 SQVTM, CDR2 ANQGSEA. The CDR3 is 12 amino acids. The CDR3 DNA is TGCAGCACCGAGGGGCGCAACAATGGCTACACCTTC. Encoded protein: CSTEGRNNGYTF.

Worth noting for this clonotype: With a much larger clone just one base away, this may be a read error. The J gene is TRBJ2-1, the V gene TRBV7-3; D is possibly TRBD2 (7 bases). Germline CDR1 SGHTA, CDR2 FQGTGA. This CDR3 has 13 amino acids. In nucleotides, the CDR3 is TGTGCCAGCAATCAAGGGGGGGCCGGTGAGAAGTTCTTC. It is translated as CASNQGGAGEKFF.

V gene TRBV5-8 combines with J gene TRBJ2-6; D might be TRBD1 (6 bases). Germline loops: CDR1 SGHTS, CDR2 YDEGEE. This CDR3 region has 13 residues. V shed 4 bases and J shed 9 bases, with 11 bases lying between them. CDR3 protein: CASSVRTDNVLTF. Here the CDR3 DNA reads TGTGCCAGCAGCGTTAGGACAGACAACGTCCTGACTTTC.

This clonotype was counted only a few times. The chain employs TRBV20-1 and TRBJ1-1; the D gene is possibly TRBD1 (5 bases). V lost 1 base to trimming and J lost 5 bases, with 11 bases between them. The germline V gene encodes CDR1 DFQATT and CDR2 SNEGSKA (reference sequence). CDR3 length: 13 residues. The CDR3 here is CSARVVRDTEAFF. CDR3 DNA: TGCAGTGCTAGAGTGGTCAGGGATACTGAAGCTTTCTTT.

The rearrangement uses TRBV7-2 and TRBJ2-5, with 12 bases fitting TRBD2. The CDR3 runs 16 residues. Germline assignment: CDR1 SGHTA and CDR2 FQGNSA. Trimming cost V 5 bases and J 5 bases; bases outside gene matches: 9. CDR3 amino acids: CASSLQTSGGGETQYF. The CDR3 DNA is TGTGCCAGCAGCCTGCAGACTAGCGGGGGCGGGGAGACCCAGTACTTC.

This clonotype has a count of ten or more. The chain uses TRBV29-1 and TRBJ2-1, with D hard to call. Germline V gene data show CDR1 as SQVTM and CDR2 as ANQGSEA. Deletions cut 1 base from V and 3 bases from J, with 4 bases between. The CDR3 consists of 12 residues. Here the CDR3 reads CSVEALYNEQFF. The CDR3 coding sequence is TGCAGCGTTGAAGCCCTCTACAATGAGCAGTTCTTC.

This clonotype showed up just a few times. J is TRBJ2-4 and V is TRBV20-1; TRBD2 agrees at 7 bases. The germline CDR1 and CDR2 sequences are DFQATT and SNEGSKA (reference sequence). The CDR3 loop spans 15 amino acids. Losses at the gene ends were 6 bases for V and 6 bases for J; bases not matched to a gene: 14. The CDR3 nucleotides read TGCAGTGCCAACGAAGGAGCGGGGTGGGGAAACATTCAGTACTTC. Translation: CSANEGAGWGNIQYF.

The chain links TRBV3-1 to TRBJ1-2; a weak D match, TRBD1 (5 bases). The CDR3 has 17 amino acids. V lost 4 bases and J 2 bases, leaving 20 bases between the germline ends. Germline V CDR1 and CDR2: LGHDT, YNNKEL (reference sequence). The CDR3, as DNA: TGTGCCAGCAGCCCGCGTGGACGACAGATCTCGAACTATGGCTACACCTTC. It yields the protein CASSPRGRQISNYGYTF.

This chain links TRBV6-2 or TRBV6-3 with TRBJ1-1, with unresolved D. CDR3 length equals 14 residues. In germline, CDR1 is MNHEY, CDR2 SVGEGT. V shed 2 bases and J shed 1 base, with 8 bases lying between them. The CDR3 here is CASSYATKNTEAFF. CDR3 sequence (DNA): TGTGCCAGCAGTTACGCGACAAAGAACACTGAAGCTTTCTTT.

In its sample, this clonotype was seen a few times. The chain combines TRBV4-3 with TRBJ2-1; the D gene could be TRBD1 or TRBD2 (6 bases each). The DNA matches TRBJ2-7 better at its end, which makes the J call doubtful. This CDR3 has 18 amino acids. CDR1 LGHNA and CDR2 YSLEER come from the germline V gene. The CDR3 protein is CASSQDVGGGSSYNEQYF. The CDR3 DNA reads TGCGCCAGCAGCCAAGATGTAGGAGGGGGAAGCTCCTACAATGAGCAGTACTTC.

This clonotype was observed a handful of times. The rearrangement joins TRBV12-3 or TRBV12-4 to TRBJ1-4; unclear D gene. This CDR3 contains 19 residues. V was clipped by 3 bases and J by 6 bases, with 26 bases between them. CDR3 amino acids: CASSLGRVLRNNPYEKLFF. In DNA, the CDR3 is TGTGCCAGCAGTTTGGGTCGAGTGTTACGCAACAACCCGTATGAAAAACTGTTTTTT.

In DNA, the CDR3 is TGCAGCGTTGACGGGGCAGGGGTTCACGAGCAGTACTTC. Its protein product is CSVDGAGVHEQYF. The chain joins TRBV29-1 to TRBJ2-7, with D perhaps TRBD1 (6 bases). The germline gives CDR1 SQVTM, CDR2 ANQGSEA. Trimming removed 3 bases from V and 5 bases from J, with 14 bases in between. The CDR3 runs 13 residues.

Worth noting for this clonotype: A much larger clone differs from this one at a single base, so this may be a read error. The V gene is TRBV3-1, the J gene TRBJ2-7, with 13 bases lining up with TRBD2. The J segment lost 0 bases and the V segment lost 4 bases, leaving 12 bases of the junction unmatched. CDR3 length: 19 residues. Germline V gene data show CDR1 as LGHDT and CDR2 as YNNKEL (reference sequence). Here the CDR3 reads CASSLEGTSGARVSYEQYF. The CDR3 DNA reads TGTGCCAGCAGCCTAGAAGGGACTAGCGGGGCTCGAGTCTCCTACGAGCAGTACTTC.

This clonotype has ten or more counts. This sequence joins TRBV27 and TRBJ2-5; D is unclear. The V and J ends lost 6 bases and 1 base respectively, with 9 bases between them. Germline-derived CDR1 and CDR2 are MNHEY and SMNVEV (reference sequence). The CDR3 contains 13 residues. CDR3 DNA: TGTGCCAGCAGCCCCAGGTTCCAAGAGACCCAGTACTTC. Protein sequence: CASSPRFQETQYF.

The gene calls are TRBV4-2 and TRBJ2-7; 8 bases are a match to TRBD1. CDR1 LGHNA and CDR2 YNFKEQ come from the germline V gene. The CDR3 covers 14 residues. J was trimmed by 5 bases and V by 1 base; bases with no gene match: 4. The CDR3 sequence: CASSQGTGTDEQYF. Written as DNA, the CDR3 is TGTGCCAGCAGCCAAGGGACAGGGACCGACGAGCAGTACTTC.

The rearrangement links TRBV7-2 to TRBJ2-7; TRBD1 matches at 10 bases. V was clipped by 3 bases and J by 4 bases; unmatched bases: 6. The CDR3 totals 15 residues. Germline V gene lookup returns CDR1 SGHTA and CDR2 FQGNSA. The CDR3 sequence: CASSFDRGRFYEQYF. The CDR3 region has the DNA TGTGCCAGCAGCTTCGACAGGGGGCGCTTTTACGAGCAGTACTTC.

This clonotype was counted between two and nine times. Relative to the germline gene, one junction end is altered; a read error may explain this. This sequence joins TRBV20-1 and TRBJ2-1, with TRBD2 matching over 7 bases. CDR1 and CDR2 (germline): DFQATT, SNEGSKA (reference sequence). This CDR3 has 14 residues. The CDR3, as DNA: TGCAGTGCAAGAGGGAGGGCCGTAAACAATGAGCAGTTCTTC. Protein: CSARGRAVNNEQFF.

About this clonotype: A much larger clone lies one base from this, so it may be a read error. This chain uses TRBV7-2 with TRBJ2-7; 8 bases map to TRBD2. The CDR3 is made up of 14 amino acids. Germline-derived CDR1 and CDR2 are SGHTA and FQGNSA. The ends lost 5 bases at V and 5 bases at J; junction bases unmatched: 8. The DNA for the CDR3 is TGTGCCAGCAGCCGCGGGGGGATTACCGACGAGCAGTACTTC. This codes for CASSRGGITDEQYF.

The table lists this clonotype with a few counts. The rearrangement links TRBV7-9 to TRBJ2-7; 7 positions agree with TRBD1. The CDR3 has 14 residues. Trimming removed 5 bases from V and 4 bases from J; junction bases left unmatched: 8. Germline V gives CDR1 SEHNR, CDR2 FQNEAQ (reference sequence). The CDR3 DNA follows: TGTGCCAGCAGCAGAGGGACAGACATATACGAGCAGTACTTC. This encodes CASSRGTDIYEQYF.

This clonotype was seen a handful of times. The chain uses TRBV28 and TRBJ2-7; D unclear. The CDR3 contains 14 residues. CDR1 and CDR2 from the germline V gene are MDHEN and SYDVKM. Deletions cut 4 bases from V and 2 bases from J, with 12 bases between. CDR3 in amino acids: CASSSTEGPYEQYF. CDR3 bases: TGTGCCAGCAGTTCCACCGAAGGGCCCTACGAGCAGTACTTC.

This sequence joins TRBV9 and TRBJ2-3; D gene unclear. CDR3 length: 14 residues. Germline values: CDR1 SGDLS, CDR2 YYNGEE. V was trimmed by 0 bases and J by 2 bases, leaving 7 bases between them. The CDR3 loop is CASSVGVHTDTQYF. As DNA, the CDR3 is TGTGCCAGCAGCGTAGGCGTCCACACAGATACGCAGTATTTT.

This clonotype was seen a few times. The CDR3 loop is CASSRRGDRDTNYGYTF. In nucleotides, the CDR3 is TGCGCCAGCAGCCGGAGGGGGGACAGGGATACTAACTATGGCTACACCTTC. The chain has TRBV4-3 and TRBJ1-2; TRBD1 aligns across 9 bases. The germline V gene has CDR1 LGHNA and CDR2 YSLEER. J gave up 0 bases and V 4 bases, and 9 bases lay outside the gene matches. This CDR3 is 17 amino acids long.

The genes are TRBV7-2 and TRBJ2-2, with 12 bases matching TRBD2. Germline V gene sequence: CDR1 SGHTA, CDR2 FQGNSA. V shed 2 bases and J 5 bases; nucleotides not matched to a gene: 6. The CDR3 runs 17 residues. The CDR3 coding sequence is TGTGCCAGCAGCTTACTAGCGGGAGGGACCAATACCGGGGAGCTGTTTTTT. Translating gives CASSLLAGGTNTGELFF.

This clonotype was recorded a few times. The CDR3 region is CASSQQGAGANVLTF. The CDR3 bases are TGTGCCAGCAGCCAACAGGGGGCTGGGGCCAACGTCCTGACTTTC. The chain uses TRBV11-2 and TRBJ2-6; 8 bases line up with TRBD1. The CDR3 spans 15 residues. V dropped 5 bases and J dropped 2; count of bases not matched to a gene: 2. Per germline, CDR1 SGHAT and CDR2 FQNNGV.

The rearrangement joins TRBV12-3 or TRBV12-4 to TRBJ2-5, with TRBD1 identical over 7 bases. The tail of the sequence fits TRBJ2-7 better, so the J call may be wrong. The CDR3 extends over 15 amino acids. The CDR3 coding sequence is TGTGCCAGCAGTCCAGCACACGGACAGGTCTACGAGCAGTACTTC. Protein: CASSPAHGQVYEQYF.

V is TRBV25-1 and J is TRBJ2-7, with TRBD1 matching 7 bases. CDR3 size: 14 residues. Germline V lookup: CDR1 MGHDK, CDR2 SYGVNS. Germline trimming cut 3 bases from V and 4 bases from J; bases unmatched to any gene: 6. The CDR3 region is CASSEPQGSYEQYF. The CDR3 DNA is TGTGCCAGCAGTGAGCCACAGGGGTCGTACGAGCAGTACTTC.

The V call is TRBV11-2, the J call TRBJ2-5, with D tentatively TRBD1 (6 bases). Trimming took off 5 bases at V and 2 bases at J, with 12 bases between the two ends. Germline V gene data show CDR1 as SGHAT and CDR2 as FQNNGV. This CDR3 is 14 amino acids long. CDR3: CASSPDSPQETQYF. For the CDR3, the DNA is TGTGCCAGCAGCCCGGACAGCCCGCAAGAGACCCAGTACTTC.